These 4 T cell receptor beta chains were all obtained from the same sample, sequenced in a study of blood T cell repertoires in COVID-19. Data came from immunoSEQ multiplex PCR; TCRdb stores just in-frame clones and leaves some out. The profile shows about 64,000 clones, around 86% of them singletons. The sequenced sample consisted of peripheral blood. All receptors derive from a human donor in a cohort sampled during active COVID-19.

This sequence joins TRBV11-2 and TRBJ2-3; 13 bases fit TRBD2. Germline V CDR1 and CDR2: SGHAT, FQNNGV. The CDR3 sequence is 19 residues long. Trimming took 0 bases from V and 2 from J; bases not matched to a gene: 8. CDR3 loop: CASSLERTSGGFFTDTQYF. The CDR3, as DNA: TGTGCCAGCAGCTTAGAACGGACTAGCGGGGGTTTCTTCACAGATACGCAGTATTTT.

The V and J genes are TRBV11-1 and TRBJ2-2; possible D gene TRBD1, 5 bases. The length of the CDR3 is 14 residues. Germline V gene lookup returns CDR1 SGHAT and CDR2 FQDESV (reference sequence). V was pared by 2 bases and J by 7 bases, with 11 bases between. Here the CDR3 reads CASSLLGQGGELFF. In nucleotides, the CDR3 is TGTGCCAGCAGCTTACTGGGGCAGGGCGGGGAGCTGTTTTTT. Complete variable domain (other parts from reference TRBV11-1 and TRBJ2-2): EAEVAQSPRYKITEKSQAVAFWCDPISGHATLYWYRQILGQGPELLVQFQDESVVDDSQLPKDRFSAERLKGVDSTLKIQPAELGDSAMYLCASSLLGQGGELFFGEGSRLTVL.

The chain recombines TRBV4-1 with TRBJ1-4, with D maybe TRBD1 (5 bases). This CDR3 has 14 residues. The germline V gene encodes CDR1 MGHRA and CDR2 YSYEKL. The germline V and J ends were trimmed by 2 bases and 6 bases, with 10 bases remaining between them. Written as DNA, the CDR3 is TGCGCCAGCAGCCAAAGGGGCGGGGATGAAAAACTGTTTTTT. It yields the protein CASSQRGGDEKLFF.

The chain combines TRBV2 with TRBJ1-3, with D unclear. The length of the CDR3 is 12 residues. The V gene's germline CDR1 is SNHLY and CDR2 FYNNEI. The V end lost 4 bases, the J end lost 4 bases, and 5 bases lay between the germline ends. The CDR3 protein is CASSVQGNTIYF. CDR3 sequence (DNA): TGTGCCAGCAGTGTACAGGGAAACACCATATATTTT.